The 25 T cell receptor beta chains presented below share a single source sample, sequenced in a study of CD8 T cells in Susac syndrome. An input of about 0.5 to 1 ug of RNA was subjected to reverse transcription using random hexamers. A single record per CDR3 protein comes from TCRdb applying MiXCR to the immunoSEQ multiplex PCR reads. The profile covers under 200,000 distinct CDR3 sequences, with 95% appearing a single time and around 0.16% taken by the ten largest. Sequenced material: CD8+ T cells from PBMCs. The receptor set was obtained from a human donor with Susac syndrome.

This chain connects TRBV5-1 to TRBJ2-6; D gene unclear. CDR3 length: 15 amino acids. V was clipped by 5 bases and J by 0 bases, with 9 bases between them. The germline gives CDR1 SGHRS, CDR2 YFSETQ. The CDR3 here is CASRVESSGANVLTF. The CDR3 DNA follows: TGCGCCAGCAGAGTCGAGAGCTCTGGGGCCAACGTCCTGACTTTC.

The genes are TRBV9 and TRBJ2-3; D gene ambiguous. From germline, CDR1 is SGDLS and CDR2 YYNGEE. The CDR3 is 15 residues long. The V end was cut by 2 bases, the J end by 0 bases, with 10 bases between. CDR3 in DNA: TGTGCCAGCAGCGTCGACGGAAAAAGCACAGATACGCAGTATTTT. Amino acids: CASSVDGKSTDTQYF.

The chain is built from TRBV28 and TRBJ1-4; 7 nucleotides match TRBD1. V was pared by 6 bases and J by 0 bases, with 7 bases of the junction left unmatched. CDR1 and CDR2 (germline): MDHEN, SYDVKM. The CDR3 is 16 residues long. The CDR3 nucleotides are TGTGCCAGCAGCCAGGGGGGACTGGCAACTAATGAAAAACTGTTTTTT. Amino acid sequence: CASSQGGLATNEKLFF.

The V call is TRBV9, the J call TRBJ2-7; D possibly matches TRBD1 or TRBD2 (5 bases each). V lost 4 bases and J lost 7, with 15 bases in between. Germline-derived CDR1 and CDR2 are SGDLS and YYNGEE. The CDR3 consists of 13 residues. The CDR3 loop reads CASSPEDWGEQYF. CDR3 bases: TGTGCCAGCAGCCCAGAGGACTGGGGGGAGCAGTACTTC.

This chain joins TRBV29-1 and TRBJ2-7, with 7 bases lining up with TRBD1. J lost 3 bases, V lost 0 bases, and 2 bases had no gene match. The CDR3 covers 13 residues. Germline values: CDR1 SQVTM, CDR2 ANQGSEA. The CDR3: CSVEETGVYEQYF. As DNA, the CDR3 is TGCAGCGTTGAAGAAACAGGGGTCTACGAGCAGTACTTC.

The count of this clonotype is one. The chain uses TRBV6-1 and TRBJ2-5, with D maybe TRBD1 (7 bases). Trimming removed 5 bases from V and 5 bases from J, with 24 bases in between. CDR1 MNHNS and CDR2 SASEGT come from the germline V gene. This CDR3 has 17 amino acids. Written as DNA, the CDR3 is TGTGCCAGCAGTCAGGGGGGATCCCGGCAGGAAGGGGAGACCCAGTACTTC. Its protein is CASSQGGSRQEGETQYF.

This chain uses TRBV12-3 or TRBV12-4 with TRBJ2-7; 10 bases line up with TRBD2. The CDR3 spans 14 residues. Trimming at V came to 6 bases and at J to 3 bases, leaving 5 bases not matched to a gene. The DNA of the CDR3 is TGTGCCAGCAGCCTAGCGGGAGAGAGCTACGAGCAGTACTTC. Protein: CASSLAGESYEQYF.

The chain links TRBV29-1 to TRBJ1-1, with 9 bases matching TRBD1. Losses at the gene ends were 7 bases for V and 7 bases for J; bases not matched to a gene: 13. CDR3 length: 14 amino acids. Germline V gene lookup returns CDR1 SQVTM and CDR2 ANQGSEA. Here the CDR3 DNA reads TGCAGCGCGAAGCCGGGACAGGGAGAATTTGAAGCTTTCTTT. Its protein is CSAKPGQGEFEAFF.

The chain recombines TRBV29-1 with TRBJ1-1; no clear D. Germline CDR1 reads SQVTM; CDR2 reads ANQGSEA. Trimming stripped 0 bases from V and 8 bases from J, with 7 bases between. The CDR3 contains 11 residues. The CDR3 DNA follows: TGCAGCGTTGAAGACGGGAGAGAAGCTTTCTTT. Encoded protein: CSVEDGREAFF. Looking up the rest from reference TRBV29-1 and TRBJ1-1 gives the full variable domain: SAVISQKPSRDICQRGTSLTIQCQVDSQVTMMFWYRQQPGQSLTLIATANQGSEATYESGFVIDKFPISRPNLTFSTLTVSNMSPEDSSIYLCSVEDGREAFFGQGTRLTVV.

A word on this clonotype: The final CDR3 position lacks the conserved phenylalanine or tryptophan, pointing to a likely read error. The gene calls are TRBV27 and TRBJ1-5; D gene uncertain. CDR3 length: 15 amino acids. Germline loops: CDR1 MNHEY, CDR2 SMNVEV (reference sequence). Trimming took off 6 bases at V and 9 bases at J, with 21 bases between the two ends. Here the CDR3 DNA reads TGTGCCAGCAGCGAGTCGGAGGGTACAATTACGCCCCAGCATTCT. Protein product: CASSESEGTITPQHS.

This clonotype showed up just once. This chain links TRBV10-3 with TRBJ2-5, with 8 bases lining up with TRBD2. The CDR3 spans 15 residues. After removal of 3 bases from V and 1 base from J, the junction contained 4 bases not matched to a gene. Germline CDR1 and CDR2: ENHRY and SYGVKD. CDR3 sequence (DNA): TGTGCCATCAGTGACTCCGGGACTAGCCAAGAGACCCAGTACTTC. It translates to CAISDSGTSQETQYF.

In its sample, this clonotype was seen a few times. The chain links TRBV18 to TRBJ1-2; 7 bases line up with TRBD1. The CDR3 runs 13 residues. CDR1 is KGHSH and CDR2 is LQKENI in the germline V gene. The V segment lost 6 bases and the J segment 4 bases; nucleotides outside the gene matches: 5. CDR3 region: CASSYRGSYGYTF. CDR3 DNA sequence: TGTGCCAGCTCGTACAGGGGCTCCTATGGCTACACCTTC.

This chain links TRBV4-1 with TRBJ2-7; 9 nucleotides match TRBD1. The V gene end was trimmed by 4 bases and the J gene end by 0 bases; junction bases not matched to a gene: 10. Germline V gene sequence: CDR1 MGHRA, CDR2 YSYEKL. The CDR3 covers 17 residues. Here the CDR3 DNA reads TGCGCCAGCAGCCTGCCTAAACAGGGGGCAATCTCCTACGAGCAGTACTTC. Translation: CASSLPKQGAISYEQYF.

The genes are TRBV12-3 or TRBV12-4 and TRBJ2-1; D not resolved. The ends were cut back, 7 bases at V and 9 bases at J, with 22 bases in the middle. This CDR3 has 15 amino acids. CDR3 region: CASNSQETSMGEQFF. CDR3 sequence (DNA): TGTGCCAGCAACTCTCAGGAAACAAGTATGGGTGAGCAGTTCTTC.

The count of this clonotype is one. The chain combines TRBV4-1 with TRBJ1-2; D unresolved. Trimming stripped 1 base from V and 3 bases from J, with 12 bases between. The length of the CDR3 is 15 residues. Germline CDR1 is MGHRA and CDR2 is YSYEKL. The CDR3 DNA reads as TGCGCCAGCAGCCAAGTGAGTGGGAACCACTATGGCTACACCTTC. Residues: CASSQVSGNHYGYTF.

CDR3 bases: TGTGCCTGGAGTCTAAGGAACACAGATACGCAGTATTTT. This sequence encodes CAWSLRNTDTQYF. This chain uses TRBV30 with TRBJ2-3; D gene uncertain. Germline loops: CDR1 GTSNPN, CDR2 SVGIG (reference sequence). The CDR3 spans 13 residues. Trimming shortened V by 2 bases and J by 2 bases, and 8 bases separated the two germline ends.

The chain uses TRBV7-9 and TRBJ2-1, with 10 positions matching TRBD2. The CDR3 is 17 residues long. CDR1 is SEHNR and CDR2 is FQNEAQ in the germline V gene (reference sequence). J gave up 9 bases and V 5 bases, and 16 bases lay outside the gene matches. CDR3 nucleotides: TGTGCCAGCAGCCCCGGTTTGTCAGGCCTAGCGGGAGTTGAGCAGTTCTTC. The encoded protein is CASSPGLSGLAGVEQFF. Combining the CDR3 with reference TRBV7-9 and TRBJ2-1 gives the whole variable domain DTGVSQNPRHKITKRGQNVTFRCDPISEHNRLYWYRQTLGQGPEFLTYFQNEAQLEKSRLLSDRFSAERPKGSFSTLEIQRTEQGDSAMYLCASSPGLSGLAGVEQFFGPGTRLTVL.

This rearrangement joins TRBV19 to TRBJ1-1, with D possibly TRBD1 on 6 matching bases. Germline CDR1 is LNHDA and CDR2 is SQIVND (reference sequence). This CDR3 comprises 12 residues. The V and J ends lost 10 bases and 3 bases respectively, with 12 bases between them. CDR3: CATQQGYTEAFF. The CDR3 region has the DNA TGTGCCACCCAACAGGGATACACTGAAGCTTTCTTT.

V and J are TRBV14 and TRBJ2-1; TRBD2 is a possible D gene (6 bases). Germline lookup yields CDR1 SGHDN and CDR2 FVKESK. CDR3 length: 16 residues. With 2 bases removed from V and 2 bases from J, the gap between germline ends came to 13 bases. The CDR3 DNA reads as TGTGCCAGCAGCCAACCCCCGGGACTCACCTACAATGAGCAGTTCTTC. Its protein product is CASSQPPGLTYNEQFF.

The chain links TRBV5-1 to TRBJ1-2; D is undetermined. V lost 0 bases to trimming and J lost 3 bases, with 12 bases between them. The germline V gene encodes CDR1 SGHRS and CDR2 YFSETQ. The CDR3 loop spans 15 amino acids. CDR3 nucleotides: TGCGCCAGCAGCTTGGCGGTGAACGGAGACTATGGCTACACCTTC. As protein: CASSLAVNGDYGYTF. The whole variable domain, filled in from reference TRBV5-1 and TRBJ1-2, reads KAGVTQTPRYLIKTRGQQVTLSCSPISGHRSVSWYQQTPGQGLQFLFEYFSETQRNKGNFPGRFSGRQFSNSRSEMNVSTLELGDSALYLCASSLAVNGDYGYTFGSGTRLTVV.

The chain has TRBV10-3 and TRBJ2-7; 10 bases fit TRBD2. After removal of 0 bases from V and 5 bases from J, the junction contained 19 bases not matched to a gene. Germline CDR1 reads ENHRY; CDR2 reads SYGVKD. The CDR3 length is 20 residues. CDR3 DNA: TGTGCCATCAGTGAGTCCCAGGCTATTAAAGCGGGAGGGCCTCTCAACGAGCAGTACTTC. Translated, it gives CAISESQAIKAGGPLNEQYF.

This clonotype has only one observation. This CDR3 is CASSQDVVGDCEQYF. CDR3 nucleotides: TGTGCCAGCAGCCAAGATGTAGTTGGGGATTGCGAGCAGTACTTC. This chain connects TRBV3-1 to TRBJ2-7; D ambiguous. The CDR3 runs to 15 residues. V lost 0 bases to trimming and J lost 6 bases, with 15 bases between them. Germline V gives CDR1 LGHDT, CDR2 YNNKEL (reference sequence).

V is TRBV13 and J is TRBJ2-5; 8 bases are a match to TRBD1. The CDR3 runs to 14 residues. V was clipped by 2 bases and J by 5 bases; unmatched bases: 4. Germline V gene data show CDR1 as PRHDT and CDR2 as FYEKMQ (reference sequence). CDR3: CASSLRQGPETQYF. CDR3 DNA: TGTGCCAGCAGCTTAAGACAGGGGCCCGAGACCCAGTACTTC. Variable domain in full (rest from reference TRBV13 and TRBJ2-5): AAGVIQSPRHLIKEKRETATLKCYPIPRHDTVYWYQQGPGQDPQFLISFYEKMQSDKGSIPDRFSAQQFSDYHSELNMSSLELGDSALYFCASSLRQGPETQYFGPGTRLLVL.

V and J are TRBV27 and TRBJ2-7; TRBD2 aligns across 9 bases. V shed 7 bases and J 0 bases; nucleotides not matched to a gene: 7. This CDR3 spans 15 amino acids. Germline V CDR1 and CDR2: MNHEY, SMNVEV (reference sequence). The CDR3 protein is CASTGLAGTSYEQYF. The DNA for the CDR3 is TGTGCCAGCACCGGTCTAGCGGGGACCTCCTACGAGCAGTACTTC.

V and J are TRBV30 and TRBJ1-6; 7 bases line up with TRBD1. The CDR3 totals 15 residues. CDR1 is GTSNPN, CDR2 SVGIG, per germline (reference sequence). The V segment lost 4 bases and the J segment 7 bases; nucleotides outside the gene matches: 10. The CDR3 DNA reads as TGTGCCTGGACCGGACAGGCAAGGAAAAATTCACCCCTCCACTTT. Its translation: CAWTGQARKNSPLHF.